This T cell receptor (beta chain) stems from a study of graft-versus-host responses after intestinal transplantation. About the study: Isolated intestinal, liver-intestinal, or multivisceral transplants were what recipients had.

Sequencing was performed with immunoSEQ multiplex PCR; in TCRdb, only in-frame clones are kept and a portion is missing. The sample records around 96,000 clones, 80% to 95% being singletons. The CDR3 is 15 residues long. The V and J ends lost 0 bases and 0 bases respectively, with 9 bases between them. Germline V gives CDR1 SGHRS, CDR2 YFSETQ. Whole-study findings and limits: GvH clones appeared in recipient marrow, some first in ileum or blood.

Note on this clone: The antigen is unknown.

Source: unstimulated CD4+ T cells sorted from spleen or lymph node cells, taken before intestinal transplant. This clonotype was obtained from a human donor who received an intestinal transplant. This chain uses TRBV5-1 with TRBJ1-2; D gene unclear. The DNA of the CDR3 is TGCGCCAGCAGCTTGGCCGCGGGAGCTAACTATGGCTACACCTTC. Protein product: CASSLAAGANYGYTF.